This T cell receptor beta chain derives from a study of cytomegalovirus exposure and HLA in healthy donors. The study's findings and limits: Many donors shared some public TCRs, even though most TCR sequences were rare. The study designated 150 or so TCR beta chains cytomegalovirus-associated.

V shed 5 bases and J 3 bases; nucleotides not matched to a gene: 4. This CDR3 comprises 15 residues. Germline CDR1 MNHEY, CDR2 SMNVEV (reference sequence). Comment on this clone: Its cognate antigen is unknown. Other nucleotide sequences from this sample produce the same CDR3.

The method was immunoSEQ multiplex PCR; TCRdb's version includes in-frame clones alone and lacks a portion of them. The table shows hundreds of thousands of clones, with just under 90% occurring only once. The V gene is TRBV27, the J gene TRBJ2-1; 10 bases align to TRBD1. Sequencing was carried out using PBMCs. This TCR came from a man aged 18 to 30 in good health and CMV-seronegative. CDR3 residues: CASSPGTGVYNEQFF. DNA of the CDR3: TGTGCCAGCAGTCCCGGGACAGGGGTCTACAATGAGCAGTTCTTC.